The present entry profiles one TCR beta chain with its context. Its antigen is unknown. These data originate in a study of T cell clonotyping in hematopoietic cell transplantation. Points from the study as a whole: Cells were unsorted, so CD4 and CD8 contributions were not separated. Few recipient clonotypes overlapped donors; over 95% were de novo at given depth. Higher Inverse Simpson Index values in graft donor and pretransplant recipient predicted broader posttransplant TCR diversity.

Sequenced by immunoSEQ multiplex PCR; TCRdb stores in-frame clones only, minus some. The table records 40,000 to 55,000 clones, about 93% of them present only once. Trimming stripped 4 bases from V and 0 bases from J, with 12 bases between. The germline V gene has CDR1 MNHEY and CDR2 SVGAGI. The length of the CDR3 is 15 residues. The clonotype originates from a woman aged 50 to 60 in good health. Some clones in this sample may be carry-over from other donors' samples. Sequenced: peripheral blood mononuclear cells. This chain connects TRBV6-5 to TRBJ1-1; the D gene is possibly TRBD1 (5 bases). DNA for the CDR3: TGTGCCAGCAGTTCCCCAAACAGGCTGAACACTGAAGCTTTCTTT. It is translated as CASSSPNRLNTEAFF.